The 14 T cell receptor beta chains below all came from one sample that was sequenced in a study of T cell responses to AZD1222 COVID-19 vaccine. Assay used: immunoSEQ multiplex PCR; TCRdb lists only in-frame clones, some missing. This sample has roughly 120,000 clones, with around 83% found just once. Specimen: peripheral blood, collected 28 days after the second AZD1222 dose. These receptors all stem from an adult who received the AZD1222 COVID-19 vaccine.

The genes are TRBV27 and TRBJ2-7; TRBD2 is a possible D gene (6 bases). The V end lost 0 bases, the J end lost 7 bases, and 22 bases lay between the germline ends. The V gene's germline CDR1 is MNHEY and CDR2 SMNVEV (reference sequence). The CDR3 consists of 17 residues. This CDR3 reads CASSLSRPGRGIGEQYF. DNA of the CDR3: TGTGCCAGCAGTTTATCGCGGCCGGGACGGGGGATTGGAGAGCAGTACTTC.

The CDR3 DNA is TGTGCCAGTAGTAAACGGACAGGGGGCGCGAGCGATAATTCACCCCTCCACTTT. Protein product: CASSKRTGGASDNSPLHF. The chain has TRBV19 and TRBJ1-6; 11 positions agree with TRBD1. CDR3 length: 18 residues. Trimming took 4 bases from V and 5 from J; bases not matched to a gene: 10. Germline V gene data show CDR1 as LNHDA and CDR2 as SQIVND (reference sequence).

The chain is built from TRBV9 and TRBJ2-2; 9 nucleotides agree with TRBD1. Per the germline V gene, CDR1 is SGDLS and CDR2 is YYNGEE. CDR3 size: 15 residues. Germline trimming cut 3 bases from V and 7 bases from J; bases unmatched to any gene: 7. The CDR3 here is CASSAPGQGYGELFF. For the CDR3, the DNA is TGTGCCAGCAGCGCCCCCGGACAGGGGTACGGGGAGCTGTTTTTT.

This chain uses TRBV7-7 with TRBJ2-7; no definite D call. Trimming cost V 4 bases and J 2 bases, with 15 bases left between them. The CDR3 is made up of 15 amino acids. Germline loops: CDR1 SSHAT, CDR2 FNYEAQ (reference sequence). For the CDR3, the DNA is TGTGCCAGCAGCTCAACCGACGGACCAACCTACGAGCAGTACTTC. The encoded protein is CASSSTDGPTYEQYF.

This chain links TRBV5-4 with TRBJ2-1, with D possibly being TRBD2 (5 bases). Germline loops: CDR1 SGHNT, CDR2 YYREEE (reference sequence). The V end was cut by 0 bases, the J end by 8 bases, with 12 bases between. CDR3 length: 14 residues. For the CDR3, the DNA is TGTGCCAGCAGCTTGGCGGGGTCCCGGTATGAGCAGTTCTTC. As protein: CASSLAGSRYEQFF.

This clone was picked up one time. This chain uses TRBV19 with TRBJ1-6; 10 nucleotides line up with TRBD1. This CDR3 has 15 residues. The V and J ends lost 1 base and 7 bases, in that order; junction bases with no gene match: 1. Germline V gene lookup returns CDR1 LNHDA and CDR2 SQIVND (reference sequence). The CDR3 reads CASSIGQGANSPLHF. CDR3 DNA sequence: TGTGCCAGTAGTATAGGACAGGGGGCAAATTCACCCCTCCACTTT.

This chain connects TRBV10-3 to TRBJ1-1, with no clear D. V was trimmed by 4 bases and J by 2 bases, leaving 8 bases between them. The CDR3 has 13 residues. Germline V CDR1 and CDR2: ENHRY, SYGVKD. CDR3 nucleotides: TGTGCCATCAGTGTCATGATCAACACTGAAGCTTTCTTT. This encodes CAISVMINTEAFF.

The V call is TRBV3-1 (or the pseudogene TRBV3-2), the J call TRBJ1-1; 9 positions match TRBD1. Germline assignment: CDR1 LGHDT and CDR2 YNNKEL (reference sequence). The CDR3 is 15 amino acids. The V gene end was trimmed by 3 bases and the J gene end by 7 bases; junction bases not matched to a gene: 9. This CDR3 reads CASSQDWTGALEAFF. DNA of the CDR3: TGTGCCAGCAGCCAGGATTGGACAGGGGCCCTTGAAGCTTTCTTT.

This clone was observed once. The J gene is TRBJ1-2, the V gene TRBV6-4; tentatively, D is TRBD1 (5 bases). CDR3 length equals 15 residues. The germline V and J ends were trimmed by 3 bases and 1 base, with 12 bases remaining between them. CDR1 is MRHNA, CDR2 SNTAGT, per germline. The CDR3 nucleotides read TGTGCCAGCAGTGATCAACCGGGACGTAACTATGGCTACACCTTC. Protein: CASSDQPGRNYGYTF.

V usage is TRBV30 and J usage is TRBJ1-5; D is perhaps TRBD1 (6 bases). CDR3 length: 13 amino acids. With 1 base removed from V and 5 bases from J, the gap between germline ends came to 9 bases. Germline V gene sequence: CDR1 GTSNPN, CDR2 SVGIG (reference sequence). The CDR3 loop is CAWSGQEYQPQHF. CDR3 in DNA: TGTGCCTGGAGTGGACAGGAATATCAGCCCCAGCATTTT.

This clone showed up just once. The chain is built from TRBV27 and TRBJ2-5; 8 bases are shared with TRBD1. The CDR3 has 16 residues. Trimming removed 5 bases from V and 7 bases from J; junction bases left unmatched: 15. Germline assignment: CDR1 MNHEY and CDR2 SMNVEV (reference sequence). This CDR3 is CASSKQGEPGAGTQYF. The DNA of the CDR3 is TGTGCCAGCAGTAAACAGGGGGAGCCGGGGGCAGGGACCCAGTACTTC.

In the case of this clone: An end of the junction does not agree with germline; a read error may underlie this. The chain recombines TRBV6-2 or TRBV6-3 with TRBJ2-1, with 7 bases fitting TRBD1. The CDR3 has 16 amino acids. Per the germline V gene, CDR1 is MNHEY and CDR2 is SVGEGT. CDR3 sequence reads: CASSDSDRVDYNEQFF. Written as DNA, the CDR3 is TGTGCCAGCAGTGACTCCGACAGGGTAGACTACAATGAGCAGTTCTTC.

The rearrangement joins TRBV28 to TRBJ1-1; D is unclear. Trimming removed 7 bases at V and 7 bases at J, with 16 bases between. This CDR3 contains 13 residues. Germline V gives CDR1 MDHEN, CDR2 SYDVKM. The CDR3 DNA is TGTGCCAGCAACCAACAGTCGTGGGGTGAAGCTTTCTTT. Translating it yields CASNQQSWGEAFF.

The CDR3 reads CASSRGQGDYGYTF. CDR3 nucleotide sequence: TGTGCCAGCAGTCGAGGACAGGGTGACTATGGCTACACCTTC. The V gene is TRBV6-2 or TRBV6-3, the J gene TRBJ1-2; 8 positions agree with TRBD1. V lost 5 bases, J lost 3 bases, and 5 bases stayed unmatched. Germline V gives CDR1 MNHEY, CDR2 SVGEGT. The CDR3 covers 14 residues.